The next 18 T cell receptor beta chains were all read from a single sample in a study of blood T cell repertoires in COVID-19. Sequencing was performed with immunoSEQ multiplex PCR; in TCRdb, only in-frame clones are kept and a portion is missing. The sample consists of approximately 180,000 clones, more than 75% of them appearing once. The sample taken for sequencing was PBMCs or T cells enriched from blood (not recorded which). These receptor sequences come from a woman in her forties or fifties with acute COVID-19.

The table lists this clone with a count of one. The V gene is TRBV14, the J gene TRBJ2-2; 11 bases are shared with TRBD1. The CDR3 is 16 amino acids. Per germline, CDR1 SGHDN and CDR2 FVKESK. V was clipped by 3 bases and J by 4 bases; unmatched bases: 4. The CDR3 nucleotides are TGTGCCAGCAGCCACGCCGGGACAGGGGGCACCGGGGAGCTGTTTTTT. Its protein is CASSHAGTGGTGELFF.

The chain is built from TRBV13 and TRBJ1-3; D unresolved. In germline, CDR1 is PRHDT, CDR2 FYEKMQ (reference sequence). The CDR3 loop spans 13 amino acids. V was shortened by 6 bases and J by 4 bases, with 10 bases between the two germline ends. The CDR3 DNA follows: TGTGCCAGCAGGGCCAATCCAGGAAACACCATATATTTT. It codes for CASRANPGNTIYF.

The chain uses TRBV4-3 and TRBJ1-3; D is perhaps TRBD1 (6 bases). From germline, CDR1 is LGHNA and CDR2 YSLEER. The CDR3 runs to 17 residues. Deletions cut 0 bases from V and 4 bases from J, with 16 bases between. The CDR3 protein is CASSQEIPGDSGNTIYF. CDR3 DNA sequence: TGCGCCAGCAGCCAAGAGATCCCAGGGGATAGCGGAAACACCATATATTTT.

This chain links TRBV7-8 with TRBJ1-4, with 8 bases matching TRBD1. The junction had 7 bases not matched to a gene; V was cut back by 5 bases and J by 8 bases. Looked up from germline, CDR1 is SGHVS and CDR2 is FQNEAQ. The CDR3 is 14 residues long. This CDR3 is CASSRDRGGEKLFF. The CDR3 DNA reads TGTGCCAGCAGCCGAGACAGGGGTGGGGAAAAACTGTTTTTT.

The chain joins TRBV4-3 to TRBJ1-4, with D unresolved. CDR1 is LGHNA and CDR2 is YSLEER in the germline V gene. This CDR3 has 16 residues. V was pared by 1 base and J by 5 bases, with 14 bases between. The CDR3 region is CASSQVNPNSNEKLFF. CDR3 DNA sequence: TGCGCCAGCAGCCAAGTTAATCCTAATTCGAATGAAAAACTGTTTTTT.

The chain links TRBV7-2 to TRBJ1-4, with 7 bases identical to TRBD1. With V trimmed by 1 base and J by 5 bases, 13 bases remained unmatched. Germline V gives CDR1 SGHTA, CDR2 FQGNSA. This CDR3 is 18 amino acids long. DNA for the CDR3: TGTGCCAGCAGCTTAGATCGACAGGGACCCGGCGGGAATGAAAAACTGTTTTTT. Its protein is CASSLDRQGPGGNEKLFF.

CDR3 loop: CASSQGSGGQETQYF. Here the CDR3 DNA reads TGTGCCAGCAGCCAAGGCAGCGGGGGGCAAGAGACCCAGTACTTC. This rearrangement joins TRBV7-9 to TRBJ2-5; TRBD2 agrees at 9 bases. CDR1 and CDR2 from the germline V gene are SEHNR and FQNEAQ (reference sequence). J gave up 2 bases and V 5 bases, and 6 bases lay outside the gene matches. CDR3 length equals 15 residues.

The V and J genes are TRBV4-3 and TRBJ2-1, with 11 bases fitting TRBD2. The CDR3 length is 18 residues. Germline V gene data show CDR1 as LGHNA and CDR2 as YSLEER. With V trimmed by 0 bases and J by 1 base, 5 bases remained unmatched. The CDR3 is CASSQDGLAGLSYNEQFF. The CDR3, as DNA: TGCGCCAGCAGCCAAGATGGACTAGCGGGCCTTTCCTACAATGAGCAGTTCTTC.

The rearrangement joins TRBV6-6 to TRBJ2-2; possibly TRBD2 for D (6 bases). From germline, CDR1 is MNHNY and CDR2 SVGAGI (reference sequence). With 0 bases removed from V and 1 base from J, the gap between germline ends came to 9 bases. The CDR3 runs 16 residues. CDR3 nucleotides: TGTGCCAGCAGTTACTCCGGGGGAGGGAACACCGGGGAGCTGTTTTTT. Protein sequence: CASSYSGGGNTGELFF.

The rearrangement links TRBV11-3 to TRBJ1-1; 11 nucleotides match TRBD1. V was clipped by 4 bases and J by 7 bases; unmatched bases: 11. The CDR3 sequence is 16 residues long. CDR1 and CDR2 (germline): SGHNT, YENEEA. CDR3 bases: TGTGCCAGCAGCTCCGGGACAGGGGGAATTGATAGTGAAGCTTTCTTT. Its protein product is CASSSGTGGIDSEAFF.

The chain carries TRBV9 and TRBJ2-1, with TRBD2 matching over 7 bases. The CDR3 totals 16 residues. Germline V gene sequence: CDR1 SGDLS, CDR2 YYNGEE. V was clipped by 1 base and J by 0 bases; unmatched bases: 4. The CDR3 coding sequence is TGTGCCAGCAGCGTACAAGCGGGGAGCTCCTACAATGAGCAGTTCTTC. Translated: CASSVQAGSSYNEQFF.

The chain uses TRBV4-2 and TRBJ2-5; D perhaps matches TRBD1 (5 bases). There are 17 residues in the CDR3. Trimming took 0 bases from V and 5 from J, leaving 19 bases between them. CDR1 is LGHNA and CDR2 is YNFKEQ in the germline V gene. The CDR3: CASSQDGPGFFLETQYF. For the CDR3, the DNA is TGTGCCAGCAGCCAAGACGGACCAGGGTTCTTTCTCGAGACCCAGTACTTC.

The CDR3 region is CASSARGTQETQYF. The DNA for the CDR3 is TGTGCCAGCAGTGCCCGAGGTACCCAAGAGACCCAGTACTTC. J is TRBJ2-5 and V is TRBV5-4; D not certain. Germline CDR1 SGHNT, CDR2 YYREEE (reference sequence). The length of the CDR3 is 14 residues. Trimming removed 5 bases from V and 1 base from J, with 12 bases in between. Supplemented by reference TRBV5-4 and TRBJ2-5, the full variable domain reads ETGVTQSPTHLIKTRGQQVTLRCSSQSGHNTVSWYQQALGQGPQFIFQYYREEENGRGNFPPRFSGLQFPNYSSELNVNALELDDSALYLCASSARGTQETQYFGPGTRLLVL.

CDR3 nucleotides: TGCAGTGCTAGTTTCTCAGCGGGGAGGAATGAGCAGTTCTTC. Translation: CSASFSAGRNEQFF. The J gene is TRBJ2-1, the V gene TRBV20-1, with 7 bases fitting TRBD2. Germline assignment: CDR1 DFQATT and CDR2 SNEGSKA (reference sequence). The CDR3 loop spans 14 amino acids. Trimming removed 3 bases from V and 7 bases from J; junction bases left unmatched: 9.

This clone was found once. J is TRBJ1-6 and V is TRBV4-3; TRBD1 matches 9 bases. The CDR3 is 16 residues long. V trimming: 0 bases; J trimming: 7 bases; junction bases outside the gene matches: 4. Germline values: CDR1 LGHNA, CDR2 YSLEER. The CDR3 DNA follows: TGCGCCAGCAGCCAAGATCGGGGACAGGGCAATTCACCCCTCCACTTT. Protein product: CASSQDRGQGNSPLHF.

The rearrangement joins TRBV28 to TRBJ1-5, with 9 bases fitting TRBD1. There are 14 residues in the CDR3. The germline gives CDR1 MDHEN, CDR2 SYDVKM. Trimming cost V 10 bases and J 6 bases; bases outside gene matches: 10. The CDR3 loop is CATLDRGGFQPQHF. DNA of the CDR3: TGTGCCACCCTCGACAGGGGGGGGTTTCAGCCCCAGCATTTT.

The chain links TRBV5-1 to TRBJ1-1, with 8 bases fitting TRBD1. The germline CDR1 and CDR2 sequences are SGHRS and YFSETQ. The CDR3 length is 16 residues. J was trimmed by 4 bases and V by 2 bases; bases with no gene match: 10. CDR3 residues: CASSFGQGVAGTEAFF. For the CDR3, the DNA is TGCGCCAGCAGCTTTGGACAGGGCGTGGCGGGCACTGAAGCTTTCTTT.

The chain couples TRBV7-9 to TRBJ1-3; a possible D gene is TRBD1 (5 bases). V lost 1 base and J lost 0, with 10 bases in between. Germline CDR1 is SEHNR and CDR2 is FQNEAQ (reference sequence). The CDR3 has 16 amino acids. CDR3 nucleotides: TGTGCCAGCAGCTTAGAAAGGGGTGGCTCTGGAAACACCATATATTTT. It yields the protein CASSLERGGSGNTIYF.